This TCR beta chain was documented in a study of cytomegalovirus exposure and HLA in healthy donors. Study-level results: Most CMV-associated TCR beta chains were later found to appear HLA-restricted. High sensitivity and specificity were reportedly achieved when the classifier diagnosed cytomegalovirus status.

On this clone: What it binds is unknown.

V was clipped by 4 bases and J by 3 bases; unmatched bases: 7. CDR1 and CDR2 from the germline V gene are SGHDT and YYEEEE. The CDR3 contains 14 residues. Use of 60 Vbeta and 13 Jbeta primers characterized the PCR. Methods used by the authors: As a later analysis found, there were about 80 million unique TCR beta chains, of which about 10 million were shared. Produced via immunoSEQ multiplex PCR; TCRdb's table is partial and in-frame only. The V and J calls and the clone size are those of that table, but D and trimming were determined from the DNA. The profile shows around 150,000 clones, around four fifths of them singletons.

This receptor was identified in a woman aged 45 to 65 in good health and CMV-seronegative. The sample was PBMCs. The V and J genes are TRBV5-6 and TRBJ2-7, with 7 bases fitting TRBD1. DNA for the CDR3: TGTGCCAGCAGCCCGACAGGGACAGACTACGAGCAGTACTTC. Translated, it gives CASSPTGTDYEQYF.